The 22 T cell receptor beta chains below all came from one sample that was sequenced in a study of cytomegalovirus exposure and HLA in healthy donors. Primers for the PCR totalled 60 Vbeta and 13 Jbeta. Profiling relied on immunoSEQ multiplex PCR, and the TCRdb table lists in-frame clones only, not all of them. The sample contains more than 150,000 clones, almost 85% of which appear only once. The sequencing input was PBMCs. These receptors were collected from a boy between 2 and 10 years old in good health and CMV-seronegative.

V and J are TRBV7-9 and TRBJ1-2; 8 bases fit TRBD1. CDR1 is SEHNR and CDR2 is FQNEAQ in the germline V gene (reference sequence). The CDR3 extends over 15 amino acids. With V trimmed by 3 bases and J by 5 bases, 8 bases remained unmatched. CDR3 DNA: TGTGCCAGCAGCTTGACAGGACAGGGAAGATATGGCTACACCTTC. This codes for CASSLTGQGRYGYTF.

The chain recombines TRBV5-1 with TRBJ2-3; TRBD1 matches at 8 bases. The V gene's germline CDR1 is SGHRS and CDR2 YFSETQ. J lost 4 bases, V lost 4 bases, and 8 bases had no gene match. This CDR3 spans 15 amino acids. The CDR3 nucleotides read TGCGCCAGCAGCAGAGGACAGGGCCCATCAGATACGCAGTATTTT. This codes for CASSRGQGPSDTQYF.

This chain uses TRBV29-1 with TRBJ2-7; TRBD1 matches at 7 bases. The CDR3 covers 12 residues. With 2 bases clipped from V and 6 bases from J, the junction kept 4 bases outside the gene matches. The germline V gene has CDR1 SQVTM and CDR2 ANQGSEA. CDR3 amino acids: CSVERPGGEQYF. Written as DNA, the CDR3 is TGCAGCGTTGAAAGGCCAGGGGGCGAGCAGTACTTC.

The chain recombines TRBV19 with TRBJ1-2, with TRBD1 matching 11 bases. Germline CDR1 LNHDA, CDR2 SQIVND (reference sequence). The CDR3 extends over 16 amino acids. J lost 7 bases, V lost 5 bases, and 12 bases had no gene match. This CDR3 reads CASSVAGTGGLSGYTF. CDR3 sequence (DNA): TGTGCCAGTAGTGTCGCCGGGACAGGGGGGCTATCTGGCTACACCTTC. The full variable domain, completed using reference TRBV19 and TRBJ1-2, is DGGITQSPKYLFRKEGQNVTLSCEQNLNHDAMYWYRQDPGQGLRLIYYSQIVNDFQKGDIAEGYSVSREKKESFPLTVTSAQKNPTAFYLCASSVAGTGGLSGYTFGSGTRLTVV.

This chain connects TRBV5-1 to TRBJ2-3, with 9 bases that match TRBD1. The CDR3 is made up of 16 amino acids. J gave up 2 bases and V 3 bases, and 7 bases lay outside the gene matches. Germline CDR1 SGHRS, CDR2 YFSETQ. CDR3 amino acids: CASSWGDREVTDTQYF. CDR3 nucleotide sequence: TGCGCCAGCAGCTGGGGGGACAGGGAGGTCACAGATACGCAGTATTTT.

The rearrangement joins TRBV9 to TRBJ1-2, with TRBD1 matching 7 bases. Germline loops: CDR1 SGDLS, CDR2 YYNGEE. This CDR3 is built from 15 residues. V shed 4 bases, J shed 8 bases, and the junction held 14 bases outside the gene matches. CDR3 protein: CASSTGDSPAGGYTF. The DNA of the CDR3 is TGTGCCAGCAGCACCGGGGACAGCCCTGCGGGAGGCTACACCTTC.

This chain uses TRBV6-1 with TRBJ1-4; 7 bases are shared with TRBD1. The CDR3 extends over 14 amino acids. From germline, CDR1 is MNHNS and CDR2 SASEGT. V lost 6 bases to trimming and J lost 6 bases; unmatched junction nucleotides: 7. The CDR3 protein is CASRGDRLYEKLFF. DNA for the CDR3: TGTGCCAGCAGGGGGGACAGACTATATGAAAAACTGTTTTTT.

V gene TRBV10-3 combines with J gene TRBJ2-1; 9 nucleotides line up with TRBD1. This CDR3 spans 14 amino acids. Germline trimming cut 2 bases from V and 4 bases from J; bases unmatched to any gene: 0. CDR1 is ENHRY, CDR2 SYGVKD, per germline. CDR3 bases: TGTGCCATCAGTGAGGACAGGGGGTACAATGAGCAGTTCTTC. It is translated as CAISEDRGYNEQFF.

The chain has TRBV2 and TRBJ1-3; D is uncertain. The V and J ends lost 4 bases and 0 bases respectively, with 7 bases between them. The germline V gene encodes CDR1 SNHLY and CDR2 FYNNEI. This CDR3 is built from 14 residues. The CDR3 loop is CASSVRYSGNTIYF. The CDR3 nucleotides are TGTGCCAGCAGTGTTCGCTACTCTGGAAACACCATATATTTT.

The V and J genes are TRBV2 and TRBJ1-1, with D unresolved. This CDR3 has 14 amino acids. Trimming stripped 1 base from V and 3 bases from J, with 9 bases between. CDR1 and CDR2 (germline): SNHLY, FYNNEI. In DNA form, the CDR3 reads TGTGCCAGCAGTGAAGGCCGCAGATACACTGAAGCTTTCTTT. This translates into CASSEGRRYTEAFF. Looking up the rest from reference TRBV2 and TRBJ1-1 gives the full variable domain: EPEVTQTPSHQVTQMGQEVILRCVPISNHLYFYWYRQILGQKVEFLVSFYNNEISEKSEIFDDQFSVERPDGSNFTLKIRSTKLEDSAMYFCASSEGRRYTEAFFGQGTRLTVV.

Of note for this clone: A read error may produce the germline difference seen at one junction end. The rearrangement joins TRBV7-7 to TRBJ2-6; D may be TRBD2 (7 bases). This CDR3 contains 17 residues. Per the germline V gene, CDR1 is SSHAT and CDR2 is FNYEAQ (reference sequence). CDR3 nucleotides: TGTGCTAGCAGTGGGAGGTTTGGGGGGGCGGGGGCCAACGTCCTGACTTTC. Its protein product is CASSGRFGGAGANVLTF.

The chain has TRBV2 and TRBJ2-7; 9 bases agree with TRBD2. This CDR3 is 16 amino acids long. Per germline, CDR1 SNHLY and CDR2 FYNNEI. V dropped 4 bases and J dropped 5; count of bases not matched to a gene: 12. CDR3 sequence (DNA): TGTGCCAGCAGTGCTTCTGGGGCGGGAGGGGGGAACGAGCAGTACTTC. Residues: CASSASGAGGGNEQYF.

V is TRBV28 and J is TRBJ1-2; D might be TRBD1 (5 bases). V lost 1 base and J 5 bases, leaving 11 bases between the germline ends. The CDR3 extends over 14 amino acids. Germline V gene lookup returns CDR1 MDHEN and CDR2 SYDVKM. The CDR3 spells CASSLSGLIYGYTF. CDR3 in DNA: TGTGCCAGCAGTTTATCGGGACTGATATATGGCTACACCTTC.

The rearrangement uses TRBV29-1 and TRBJ2-7; TRBD2 matches 9 bases. V shed 6 bases, J shed 2 bases, and the junction held 5 bases outside the gene matches. The CDR3 spans 13 residues. In germline, CDR1 is SQVTM, CDR2 ANQGSEA. The CDR3 protein is CSVRTSAAYEQYF. DNA for the CDR3: TGCAGCGTCAGGACTAGCGCAGCCTACGAGCAGTACTTC.

The chain is built from TRBV5-1 and TRBJ2-7; D unclear. The V gene's germline CDR1 is SGHRS and CDR2 YFSETQ. V was shortened by 4 bases and J by 4 bases, with 15 bases between the two germline ends. The CDR3 is 14 amino acids. CDR3 DNA sequence: TGCGCCAGCAGCGGCTGGCCCTCCGGGTACGAGCAGTACTTC. The encoded protein is CASSGWPSGYEQYF.

V and J are TRBV10-1 and TRBJ2-7, with 9 bases identical to TRBD1. Germline CDR1 WNHNN, CDR2 SYGVQD (reference sequence). The J segment lost 3 bases and the V segment lost 9 bases, leaving 3 bases of the junction unmatched. This CDR3 has 12 amino acids. In nucleotides, the CDR3 is TGCGCCAGTCGGGACAGGGACTACGAGCAGTACTTC. Translating gives CASRDRDYEQYF.

This clone has just one count. The chain combines TRBV4-1 with TRBJ2-5, with D possibly matching TRBD2 (5 bases). Trimming stripped 2 bases from V and 3 bases from J, with 19 bases between. Germline-derived CDR1 and CDR2 are MGHRA and YSYEKL. This CDR3 has 17 residues. CDR3 coding DNA: TGCGCCAGCAGCCAACTGCGCGCGGGCTATCGTGAAGAGACCCAGTACTTC. Its translation: CASSQLRAGYREETQYF.

This chain links TRBV28 with TRBJ2-1; the match to TRBD1 covers 8 bases. This CDR3 region has 11 residues. Germline V CDR1 and CDR2: MDHEN, SYDVKM. V shed 8 bases and J 7 bases; nucleotides not matched to a gene: 1. For the CDR3, the DNA is TGTGCCAGCCGGACAGGGAATGAGCAGTTCTTC. It yields the protein CASRTGNEQFF. The full variable domain, its missing parts supplied by reference TRBV28 and TRBJ2-1, is DVKVTQSSRYLVKRTGEKVFLECVQDMDHENMFWYRQDPGLGLRLIYFSYDVKMKEKGDIPEGYSVSREKKERFSLILESASTNQTSMYLCASRTGNEQFFGPGTRLTVL.

The genes are TRBV19 and TRBJ1-4; D unclear. From germline, CDR1 is LNHDA and CDR2 SQIVND (reference sequence). The CDR3 runs 14 residues. V lost 6 bases to trimming and J lost 0 bases, with 8 bases between them. The CDR3 DNA follows: TGTGCCAGTAGGAACAGTGCAACTAATGAAAAACTGTTTTTT. Translating it yields CASRNSATNEKLFF.

On this clone itself: The sample has other DNA sequences that encode this CDR3 too. The chain links TRBV27 to TRBJ2-3, with D tentatively TRBD1 (6 bases). V lost 0 bases and J 0 bases, leaving 7 bases between the germline ends. The germline V gene encodes CDR1 MNHEY and CDR2 SMNVEV (reference sequence). The CDR3 extends over 15 amino acids. The CDR3 coding sequence is TGTGCCAGCAGTTTATCCAGGGGAAGCACAGATACGCAGTATTTT. This codes for CASSLSRGSTDTQYF.

This clone was counted a single time. This chain uses TRBV7-7 with TRBJ2-5; 8 bases are shared with TRBD2. CDR1 and CDR2 from the germline V gene are SSHAT and FNYEAQ (reference sequence). The CDR3 runs 16 residues. Trimming removed 1 base from V and 5 bases from J; junction bases left unmatched: 9. CDR3 sequence: CASSLGLGRGEETQYF. The CDR3 DNA follows: TGTGCCAGCAGCTTAGGACTAGGGCGGGGGGAGGAGACCCAGTACTTC.

This chain links TRBV7-9 with TRBJ1-5, with D hard to call. The CDR3 length is 14 residues. V was cut by 1 base and J by 0 bases, with 4 bases left in between. The V gene's germline CDR1 is SEHNR and CDR2 FQNEAQ (reference sequence). The CDR3 here is CASSLDNSNQPQHF. The CDR3 nucleotides are TGTGCCAGCAGCTTAGACAATAGCAATCAGCCCCAGCATTTT.